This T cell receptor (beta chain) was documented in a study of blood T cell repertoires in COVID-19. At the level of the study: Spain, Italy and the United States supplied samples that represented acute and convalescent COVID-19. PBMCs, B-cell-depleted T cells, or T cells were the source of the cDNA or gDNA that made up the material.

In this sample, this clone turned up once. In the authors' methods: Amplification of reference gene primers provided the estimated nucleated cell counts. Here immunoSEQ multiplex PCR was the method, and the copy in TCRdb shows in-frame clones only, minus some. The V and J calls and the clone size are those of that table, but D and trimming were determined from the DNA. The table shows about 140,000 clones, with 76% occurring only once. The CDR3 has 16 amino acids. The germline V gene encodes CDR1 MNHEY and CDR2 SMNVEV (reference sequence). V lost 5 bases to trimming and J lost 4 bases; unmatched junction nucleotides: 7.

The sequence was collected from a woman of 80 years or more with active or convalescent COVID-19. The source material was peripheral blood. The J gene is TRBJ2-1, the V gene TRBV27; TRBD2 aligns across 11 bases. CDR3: CASSLRGTSGYNEQFF. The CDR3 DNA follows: TGTGCCAGCAGTCTCCGCGGGACTAGCGGTTACAATGAGCAGTTCTTC.